This T cell receptor beta chain was retrieved from a study of blood T cell repertoires in COVID-19. On the study more broadly: The origin of the acute and convalescent COVID-19 samples was the United States, Italy and Spain. T cells, B-cell-depleted T cells, or PBMCs provided the cDNA or gDNA that served as material.

As processed by the authors: Nucleated cell number was recorded as an estimate derived from reference gene primer amplification. The table came from immunoSEQ multiplex PCR; TCRdb's copy has only in-frame clones and leaves some out. The V and J calls and clone size were taken over from that table, and D and trimming were inferred from the DNA. The data hold more than 150,000 clones, with over 60% observed a single time. This receptor was obtained from a woman in her seventies with acute or convalescent COVID-19. The sample was peripheral blood.

The CDR3 DNA sequence: TGTGCCAGCAGTTACGGGCCTCAACGGGGCACCGGGGAGCTGTTTTTT. It codes for CASSYGPQRGTGELFF. V is TRBV6-6 and J is TRBJ2-2; possibly TRBD2 for D (5 bases). Germline V gives CDR1 MNHNY, CDR2 SVGAGI (reference sequence). The CDR3 spans 16 residues. V gave up 2 bases and J gave up 4 bases, with 14 bases separating them.